This T cell receptor (beta chain) was recorded in a study of cytomegalovirus exposure and HLA in healthy donors. Of note for this clone: Its specificity is not known.

Study-wide results and caveats: For TCR beta chains, V- and J-gene trimming was later linked to a missense DCLRE1C variant. Sequencing likely produced, as an artifact, a cluster of highly shared sequence variants.

Primers: 60 Vbeta forward and 13 Jbeta reverse. Here immunoSEQ multiplex PCR was the method, and the copy in TCRdb shows in-frame clones only, minus some. Found here are approximately 250,000 clones, approximately 81% of them singletons; the top ten hold around 0.23%. The CDR3 spans 15 residues. The trim removed 5 bases at V and 9 bases at J, leaving 9 bases unmatched. Germline loops: CDR1 LGHNT, CDR2 FRNRAP. The genes are TRBV12-5 and TRBJ2-1, with 11 bases aligning to TRBD1. The sample consisted of PBMCs. The TCR sequence derives from a girl aged 2 to 10 in good health and CMV-seronegative. CDR3 amino acids: CASGPGQGALGEQFF. DNA of the CDR3: TGTGCTAGTGGTCCCGGACAGGGGGCTTTGGGTGAGCAGTTCTTC.